This record looks at one T cell receptor (beta chain) sequence and its context. Its antigen is not identified. MiXCR, run by TCRdb on the RT-PCR reads, gives a single entry per CDR3 protein. Found here are more than 600,000 distinct CDR3 sequences, approximately 17% of them singletons; the top ten hold about 11%. These data are taken from a study of response to subunit inactivated influenza vaccine. Regarding the study as a whole: It was suggested by the authors that few new T cells are recruited by each seasonal influenza vaccination.

The V gene lost 6 bases and the J gene lost 11 bases, with 16 bases spanning the gap. From germline, CDR1 is MNHNS and CDR2 SASEGT. This CDR3 contains 12 residues. V usage is TRBV6-1 and J usage is TRBJ1-2; a weak D match, TRBD1 (6 bases). The starting material was PBMCs from blood, obtained 5 days after vaccination. The TCR originated in a man aged 45 to 65 who received an inactivated influenza vaccine. CDR3 in DNA: TGTGCCAGCAGCGAAACTGGGGGGCGGTACACCTTC. It specifies CASSETGGRYTF.